Following are 26 T cell receptor beta chains from one sample sequenced in a study of T cell repertoires in cytomegalovirus infection. These receptors are not linked to any known antigen. From the reads, TCRdb called clonotypes with MiXCR, one entry per CDR3 protein. Of about half a million distinct CDR3 sequences in the sample, more than 30% were seen once. The sample consisted of cultured PBMCs, taken from culture after CMV antigen stimulation. The receptors stem from a human donor in good health (CMV status not recorded). Some clones in this sample may be carry-over from other donors' samples.

This clonotype appeared a single time. The CDR3 spells CASSLVWGGENEQFF. The CDR3 coding sequence is TGTGCCAGCAGCTTAGTCTGGGGGGGAGAGAATGAGCAGTTCTTC. The J gene is TRBJ2-1, the V gene TRBV7-2; 7 bases are shared with TRBD2. The V gene's germline CDR1 is SGHTA and CDR2 FQGNSA. V gave up 1 base and J gave up 7 bases; unmatched junction bases: 7. The CDR3 loop spans 15 amino acids.

There are a few counts of this clonotype. CDR3 sequence: CASSRTGLSNQPQHF. The CDR3 bases are TGCGCCAGCTCAAGGACAGGGTTAAGCAATCAGCCCCAGCATTTT. The rearrangement joins TRBV5-1 to TRBJ1-5; the match to TRBD1 covers 8 bases. The CDR3 runs to 15 residues. The germline gives CDR1 SGHRS, CDR2 YFSETQ. V gave up 7 bases and J gave up 1 base; unmatched junction bases: 7.

This clonotype occurred many times. The chain links TRBV28 to TRBJ1-5; possible D gene TRBD1, 6 bases. The germline V gene has CDR1 MDHEN and CDR2 SYDVKM. V was cut by 6 bases and J by 3 bases, with 27 bases left in between. This CDR3 is built from 19 residues. This CDR3 reads CASSILRTLVDRFNQPQHF. The CDR3 region has the DNA TGTGCCAGCAGCATTCTAAGGACCCTGGTTGACAGGTTCAATCAGCCCCAGCATTTT.

V is TRBV27 and J is TRBJ2-1; the D is unclear. The germline V gene has CDR1 MNHEY and CDR2 SMNVEV (reference sequence). Trimming stripped 4 bases from V and 1 base from J, with 8 bases between. This CDR3 spans 14 amino acids. This CDR3 reads CASSYGFSYNEQFF. CDR3 DNA: TGTGCCAGCAGTTACGGATTTTCCTACAATGAGCAGTTCTTC.

This clonotype was recorded many times. The chain has TRBV7-2 and TRBJ2-7, with 8 bases lining up with TRBD2. V was pared by 4 bases and J by 4 bases, with 0 bases of the junction left unmatched. The CDR3 has 12 amino acids. CDR1 SGHTA and CDR2 FQGNSA come from the germline V gene. CDR3 region: CASSSSGYEQYV. DNA of the CDR3: TGTGCCAGCAGCTCTAGCGGGTACGAGCAGTACGTC.

This chain connects TRBV6-5 to TRBJ2-2; either TRBD1 or TRBD2 may fit D (5 bases each). CDR3 length equals 14 residues. CDR1 and CDR2 (germline): MNHEY, SVGAGI. V lost 2 bases to trimming and J lost 6 bases, with 10 bases between them. CDR3 region: CASSYTGLSGELFF. The CDR3 DNA sequence: TGTGCCAGCAGTTACACAGGACTCTCCGGGGAGCTGTTTTTT.

The chain recombines TRBV7-9 with TRBJ2-7; 9 bases match TRBD1. Losses at the gene ends were 5 bases for V and 6 bases for J; bases not matched to a gene: 5. Germline CDR1 is SEHNR and CDR2 is FQNEAQ (reference sequence). This CDR3 contains 13 residues. CDR3 sequence reads: CASSQDRGGEQYF. CDR3 bases: TGTGCCAGCAGCCAGGACAGGGGAGGCGAGCAGTACTTC. Complete variable domain (other parts from reference TRBV7-9 and TRBJ2-7): DTGVSQNPRHKITKRGQNVTFRCDPISEHNRLYWYRQTLGQGPEFLTYFQNEAQLEKSRLLSDRFSAERPKGSFSTLEIQRTEQGDSAMYLCASSQDRGGEQYFGPGTRLTVT.

The CDR3 loop reads CASRGLQGNTEAFF. The DNA of the CDR3 is TGTGCCAGCAGGGGGTTACAGGGGAACACTGAAGCTTTCTTT. The chain recombines TRBV12-3 or TRBV12-4 with TRBJ1-1, with D possibly matching TRBD1 (6 bases). This CDR3 region has 14 residues. Trimming cost V 6 bases and J 1 base, with 12 bases left between them.

This clonotype occurred a few times. The chain employs TRBV4-1 and TRBJ1-5; D not resolved. Deletions cut 0 bases from V and 4 bases from J, with 19 bases between. The CDR3 is 18 residues long. From germline, CDR1 is MGHRA and CDR2 YSYEKL. CDR3 bases: TGCGCCAGCAGCCAAGAGGGGTTTGAAGGGTTGGAGAATCAGCCCCAGCATTTT. It specifies CASSQEGFEGLENQPQHF.

This clonotype was found a few times. CDR3 DNA: TGTGCCACCAGTGCCGGTGGGGGAAGTCTACAGCCCCAGCATTTT. This sequence encodes CATSAGGGSLQPQHF. This chain links TRBV24-1 with TRBJ1-5; TRBD1 is a possible D gene (5 bases). The V gene lost 5 bases and the J gene lost 7 bases, with 17 bases spanning the gap. This CDR3 has 15 residues. Germline CDR1 reads KGHDR; CDR2 reads SFDVKD.

The table lists this clonotype with a few counts. The chain has TRBV7-6 and TRBJ2-1; D remains ambiguous. V was shortened by 1 base and J by 0 bases, with 13 bases between the two germline ends. The CDR3 sequence is 17 residues long. CDR1 is SGHVS and CDR2 is FNYEAQ in the germline V gene. Written as DNA, the CDR3 is TGTGCCAGCAGCTTAGGGGTCCGCGGACCCTCCTACAATGAGCAGTTCTTC. Translation gives CASSLGVRGPSYNEQFF.

This clonotype was counted once. This chain joins TRBV2 and TRBJ2-7, with TRBD2 matching 7 bases. V lost 8 bases to trimming and J lost 0 bases; unmatched junction nucleotides: 10. This CDR3 has 15 residues. Germline V gene sequence: CDR1 SNHLY, CDR2 FYNNEI. The CDR3 coding sequence is TGTGCCAGCCACCTGGGGGGGGATAGCTCCTACGAGCAGTACGTC. Residues: CASHLGGDSSYEQYV.

J is TRBJ2-3 and V is TRBV5-4; the D gene is possibly TRBD2 (6 bases). The V gene's germline CDR1 is SGHNT and CDR2 YYREEE (reference sequence). The CDR3 consists of 17 residues. V lost 1 base, J lost 2 bases, and 17 bases lay in between. In nucleotides, the CDR3 is TGTGCCAGCAGCTTGTACGTGGGGGGAAAAAACACAGATACGCAGTATTTT. Translated, it gives CASSLYVGGKNTDTQYF.

There are a few counts of this clonotype. This CDR3 reads CASSWLASGGETQYF. The CDR3 DNA sequence: TGTGCCAGCAGCTGGCTGGCTAGCGGGGGAGAGACCCAGTACTTC. The chain joins TRBV7-2 to TRBJ2-5; 10 bases agree with TRBD2. The V and J ends lost 4 bases and 4 bases, in that order; junction bases with no gene match: 6. The CDR3 has 15 residues. Germline V gene data show CDR1 as SGHTA and CDR2 as FQGNSA.

This clonotype was seen only a few times. The chain is built from TRBV5-1 and TRBJ2-5; TRBD1 might be the D (5 bases). Germline V gene sequence: CDR1 SGHRS, CDR2 YFSETQ. With 4 bases removed from V and 4 bases from J, the gap between germline ends came to 11 bases. The CDR3 runs 13 residues. CDR3 in amino acids: CASSQPDRETQYF. CDR3 nucleotides: TGCGCCAGCAGCCAACCCGACAGAGAGACCCAGTACTTC.

The table lists this clonotype with many counts. V gene TRBV7-2 combines with J gene TRBJ2-7; no definite D call. CDR1 and CDR2 (germline): SGHTA, FQGNSA. V lost 0 bases to trimming and J lost 2 bases, with 5 bases between them. The CDR3 extends over 13 amino acids. The CDR3 loop is CASSLAGPYEQYV. CDR3 nucleotide sequence: TGTGCCAGCAGCTTAGCGGGCCCCTACGAGCAGTACGTC.

The chain is built from TRBV4-1 and TRBJ1-1; D call uncertain. The V and J ends lost 4 bases and 7 bases respectively, with 16 bases between them. CDR3 length: 14 amino acids. Looked up from germline, CDR1 is MGHRA and CDR2 is YSYEKL. For the CDR3, the DNA is TGCGCCAGCAGCCCCAGACTTTATCGGGGTGAAGCTTTCTTT. Its protein product is CASSPRLYRGEAFF.

This chain connects TRBV4-1 to TRBJ2-5; D not resolved. This CDR3 comprises 14 residues. Trimming shortened V by 0 bases and J by 0 bases, and 5 bases separated the two germline ends. CDR1 is MGHRA and CDR2 is YSYEKL in the germline V gene. The CDR3 nucleotides read TGCGCCAGCAGCCAAGATCGGTACCAAGAGACCCAGTACTTC. Translated: CASSQDRYQETQYF.

The V call is TRBV27, the J call TRBJ2-1; 9 bases match TRBD2. V was pared by 5 bases and J by 4 bases, with 9 bases of the junction left unmatched. Germline CDR1 and CDR2: MNHEY and SMNVEV (reference sequence). This CDR3 has 16 amino acids. CDR3 DNA sequence: TGTGCCAGCAGTCTTAGCGGGAGTTCGGTGTACAATGAGCAGTTCTTC. It is translated as CASSLSGSSVYNEQFF.

The rearrangement uses TRBV2 and TRBJ2-3; D ambiguous. The germline gives CDR1 SNHLY, CDR2 FYNNEI. The V and J ends lost 8 bases and 2 bases respectively, with 8 bases between them. This CDR3 is built from 12 residues. CDR3 DNA sequence: TGTGCCAGCCCTACTTTCACAGATACGCAGTATTTT. Translating it yields CASPTFTDTQYF. Filled out from reference TRBV2 and TRBJ2-3, the complete variable domain reads EPEVTQTPSHQVTQMGQEVILRCVPISNHLYFYWYRQILGQKVEFLVSFYNNEISEKSEIFDDQFSVERPDGSNFTLKIRSTKLEDSAMYFCASPTFTDTQYFGPGTRLTVL.

The chain employs TRBV5-1 and TRBJ2-1; D possibly corresponds to TRBD1 (6 bases). This CDR3 contains 14 residues. Trimming took off 2 bases at V and 15 bases at J, with 21 bases between the two ends. Germline CDR1 is SGHRS and CDR2 is YFSETQ. The CDR3 nucleotides are TGCGCCAGCAGCTTCGGAACAGGGTTGGTTTATCCGTTCTTC. Residues: CASSFGTGLVYPFF. Using reference TRBV5-1 and TRBJ2-1 for the parts outside the CDR3, the full variable domain is KAGVTQTPRYLIKTRGQQVTLSCSPISGHRSVSWYQQTPGQGLQFLFEYFSETQRNKGNFPGRFSGRQFSNSRSEMNVSTLELGDSALYLCASSFGTGLVYPFFGPGTRLTVL.

This chain connects TRBV27 to TRBJ2-7; perhaps D is TRBD1 or TRBD2 (5 bases each). This CDR3 comprises 16 residues. V was pared by 4 bases and J by 2 bases, with 18 bases between. The V gene's germline CDR1 is MNHEY and CDR2 SMNVEV (reference sequence). CDR3: CASSSIGGRKTYEQYF. CDR3 coding DNA: TGTGCCAGCAGTTCTATTGGGGGACGGAAGACCTACGAGCAGTACTTC.

This clonotype occurred a few times. This sequence joins TRBV4-1 and TRBJ2-3, with TRBD2 matching over 14 bases. V shed 5 bases, J shed 3 bases, and the junction held 4 bases outside the gene matches. CDR3 size: 16 residues. Looked up from germline, CDR1 is MGHRA and CDR2 is YSYEKL. CDR3 sequence: CASSAGTSGSTDTQYF. The CDR3 nucleotides are TGCGCCAGCAGCGCTGGGACTAGCGGGAGTACAGATACGCAGTATTTT.

This clonotype has just a few counts. The rearrangement uses TRBV27 and TRBJ1-5; TRBD1 matches 9 bases. V lost 5 bases, J lost 2 bases, and 7 bases stayed unmatched. The CDR3 consists of 16 residues. The germline V gene has CDR1 MNHEY and CDR2 SMNVEV (reference sequence). CDR3 in DNA: TGTGCCAGCAGTACGCGGGACAGGGTTGGCAATCAGCCCCAGCATTTT. Translating gives CASSTRDRVGNQPQHF.

V usage is TRBV12-3 or TRBV12-4 and J usage is TRBJ2-1, with TRBD1 identical over 8 bases. V lost 5 bases and J lost 10; bases outside the gene matches: 1. CDR3 length equals 11 residues. The CDR3 region has the DNA TGTGCCAGCAGTCGACAGGGGGAGCAGTTCTTC. This sequence encodes CASSRQGEQFF.

V usage is TRBV29-1 and J usage is TRBJ1-5, with 8 bases fitting TRBD1. Germline-derived CDR1 and CDR2 are SQVTM and ANQGSEA. The CDR3 loop spans 13 amino acids. Losses at the gene ends were 7 bases for V and 6 bases for J; bases not matched to a gene: 8. The CDR3, as DNA: TGCAGCGCCGTTGGACAGGGCGGTCAGCCCCAGCATTTT. Translation: CSAVGQGGQPQHF. Combining the CDR3 with reference TRBV29-1 and TRBJ1-5 gives the whole variable domain SAVISQKPSRDICQRGTSLTIQCQVDSQVTMMFWYRQQPGQSLTLIATANQGSEATYESGFVIDKFPISRPNLTFSTLTVSNMSPEDSSIYLCSAVGQGGQPQHFGDGTRLSIL.